The rows below give T cell receptor beta chains drawn from one sample of a study of OX40 agonist ivuxolimab in advanced cancers. Measured with immunoSEQ multiplex PCR; TCRdb has only the in-frame clones, and not every one. Among about 64,000 clones listed, roughly 90% were seen once. The source was CD4+ or CD8+ T cells sorted from blood, collected in a trial of the OX40 agonist ivuxolimab. These receptors all come from an adult with an advanced solid tumor such as melanoma, head and neck, liver or kidney cancer. The CDR3 runs from the conserved cysteine through the conserved F or W. The order of the fields is V gene, D gene, J gene, clone size, CDR3 protein, CDR3 DNA. D genes are given only for firm matches. Not all rows give a size; the values are once, few, many and, for expanded clones, a class.

TRBV7-2	NA	TRBJ2-1	NA	CASSSGMVGEQFF	TGTGCCAGCAGCTCAGGCATGGTCGGTGAGCAGTTCTTC
TRBV29-1	NA	TRBJ1-2	NA	CSVQSGAHGYTF	TGCAGCGTCCAATCAGGGGCGCATGGCTACACCTTC
TRBV10-3	TRBD2	TRBJ2-3	NA	CAISESELAGFTDTQYF	TGTGCCATCAGTGAGTCAGAACTAGCGGGATTCACAGATACGCAGTATTTT
TRBV19	NA	TRBJ1-1	once	CASSPGQANTEAFF	TGTGCCAGTAGTCCGGGACAAGCGAACACTGAAGCTTTCTTT
TRBV11-2	NA	TRBJ1-1	NA	CASSRQAGDTEAFF	TGTGCCAGCAGCCGACAGGCCGGGGACACTGAAGCTTTCTTT
TRBV28	NA	TRBJ1-2	NA	CASSLNGILDGYTF	TGTGCCAGCAGTTTAAATGGGATATTAGATGGCTACACCTTC
TRBV4-1	TRBD2	TRBJ2-3	once	CASSQEVGGRVDTQYF	TGCGCCAGCAGCCAAGAAGTAGGAGGGAGGGTGGATACGCAGTATTTT
TRBV9	TRBD2	TRBJ2-7	NA	CASGGLAGDYEQYF	TGTGCCAGCGGGGGACTAGCGGGAGACTACGAGCAGTACTTC
TRBV6-5	NA	TRBJ2-2	NA	CASRGGQNTGELFF	TGTGCCAGTCGCGGGGGCCAGAACACCGGGGAGCTGTTTTTT
TRBV11-2	TRBD2	TRBJ2-1	NA	CASSPQRESPMLF	TGTGCCAGCAGCCCCCAGCGGGAATCCCCCATGCTCTTC
TRBV29-1	NA	TRBJ2-3	NA	CSVDLGNGDTQYF	TGCAGCGTTGATTTGGGGAATGGAGATACGCAGTATTTT
TRBV9	NA	TRBJ2-1	NA	CASRAEGMSYNEQFF	TGTGCCAGCAGGGCCGAGGGGATGTCCTACAATGAGCAGTTCTTC
TRBV19	TRBD2	TRBJ2-3	NA	CASSRAGGRAEDTQYF	TGTGCCAGTAGTCGAGCGGGCGGGAGGGCCGAAGATACGCAGTATTTT
TRBV19	TRBD2	TRBJ2-7	NA	CASSRTGTSGRSEQYF	TGTGCCAGTAGTAGAACCGGGACTAGCGGGAGAAGCGAGCAGTACTTC
TRBV15	NA	TRBJ2-1	NA	CATRKDTLWERKNEQFF	TGTGCCACCAGGAAAGATACCCTATGGGAGAGGAAAAATGAGCAGTTCTTC
TRBV7-3	NA	TRBJ2-2	NA	CASSLDGSAVGELFF	TGTGCCAGCAGCTTAGACGGGAGTGCTGTCGGGGAGCTGTTTTTT
TRBV7-2	NA	TRBJ2-2	NA	CASSLGRYTGELFF	TGTGCCAGCAGCTTAGGACGGTACACCGGGGAGCTGTTTTTT
TRBV19	NA	TRBJ2-6	NA	CASHRNSGANVLTF	TGTGCCAGTCACCGTAACTCTGGGGCCAACGTCCTGACTTTC
TRBV2	NA	TRBJ2-3	NA	CATVRDVGVADTQYF	TGTGCCACCGTTCGGGACGTGGGGGTCGCAGATACGCAGTATTTT
TRBV19	TRBD1	TRBJ2-1	NA	CASSVTGGFDNEQFF	TGTGCCAGTAGTGTTACAGGGGGTTTCGACAATGAGCAGTTCTTC
TRBV28	NA	TRBJ1-1	NA	CASTWGNTEAFF	TGTGCCAGCACCTGGGGGAACACTGAAGCTTTCTTT
TRBV18	TRBD2	TRBJ2-1	NA	CASSPPTSGRYNEQFF	TGTGCCAGCTCACCACCGACTAGCGGGAGGTACAATGAGCAGTTCTTC
TRBV5-6	TRBD1	TRBJ2-1	NA	CASTHTGGRKFF	TGTGCCAGCACACATACAGGGGGAAGGAAGTTCTTC
TRBV11-1	TRBD2	TRBJ2-1	NA	CASSHGLAGGNEQFF	TGTGCCAGCAGCCACGGACTAGCGGGAGGCAATGAGCAGTTCTTC
TRBV18	NA	TRBJ1-3	NA	CASSPPSNSGNTIYF	TGTGCCAGCTCACCTCCGTCTAACTCTGGAAACACCATATATTTT
TRBV9	NA	TRBJ1-2	NA	CASSARQATNYGYTF	TGTGCCAGCAGCGCCAGACAGGCTACTAACTATGGCTACACCTTC
TRBV29-1	NA	TRBJ1-4	NA	CSGAEDSNEKLFF	TGCAGCGGAGCCGAGGACAGTAATGAAAAACTGTTTTTT
TRBV7-9	TRBD1	TRBJ1-4	NA	CASSSGTGGFEKLFF	TGTGCCAGCAGCTCAGGGACAGGGGGTTTTGAAAAACTGTTTTTT
TRBV18	NA	TRBJ2-7	NA	CASSPPGRGDYEQYF	TGTGCCAGCTCACCCCCGGGCAGGGGGGACTACGAGCAGTACTTC
TRBV11-3	NA	TRBJ2-2	NA	CASSLDTGITGELFF	TGTGCCAGCAGCTTAGATACAGGGATCACCGGGGAGCTGTTTTTT